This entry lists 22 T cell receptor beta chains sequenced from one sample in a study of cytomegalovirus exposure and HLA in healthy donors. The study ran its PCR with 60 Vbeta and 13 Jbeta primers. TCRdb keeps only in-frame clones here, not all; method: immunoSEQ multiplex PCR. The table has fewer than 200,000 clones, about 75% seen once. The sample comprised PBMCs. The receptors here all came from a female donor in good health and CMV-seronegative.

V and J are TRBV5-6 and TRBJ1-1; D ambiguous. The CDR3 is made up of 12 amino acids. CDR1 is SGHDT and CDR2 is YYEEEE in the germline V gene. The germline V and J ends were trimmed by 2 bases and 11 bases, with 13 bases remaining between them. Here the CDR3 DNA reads TGTGCCAGCAGCTTTGACGAGGGTCTGGCTTTCTTT. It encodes CASSFDEGLAFF.

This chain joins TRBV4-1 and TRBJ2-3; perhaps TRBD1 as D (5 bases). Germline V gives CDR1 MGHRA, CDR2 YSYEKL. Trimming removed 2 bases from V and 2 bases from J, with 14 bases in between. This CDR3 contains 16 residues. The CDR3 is CASSQLGQEITDTQYF. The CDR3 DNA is TGCGCCAGCAGCCAATTGGGGCAGGAGATCACAGATACGCAGTATTTT.

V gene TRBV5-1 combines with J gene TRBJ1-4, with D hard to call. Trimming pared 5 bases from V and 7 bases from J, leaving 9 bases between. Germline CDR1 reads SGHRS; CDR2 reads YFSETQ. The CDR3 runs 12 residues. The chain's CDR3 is CASRQGVEKLFF. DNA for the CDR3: TGCGCCAGCAGACAAGGAGTTGAAAAACTGTTTTTT.

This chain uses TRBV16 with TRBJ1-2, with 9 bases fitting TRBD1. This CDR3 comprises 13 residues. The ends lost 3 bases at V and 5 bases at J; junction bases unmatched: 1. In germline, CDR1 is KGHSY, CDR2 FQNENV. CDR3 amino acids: CASSQDRGYGYTF. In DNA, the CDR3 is TGTGCCAGCAGCCAGGACAGGGGATATGGCTACACCTTC.

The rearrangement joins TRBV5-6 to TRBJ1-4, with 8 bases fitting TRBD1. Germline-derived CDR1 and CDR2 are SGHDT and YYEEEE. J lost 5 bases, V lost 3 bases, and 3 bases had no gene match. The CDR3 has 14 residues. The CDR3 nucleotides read TGTGCCAGCAGCTGGACAGGGCCGAATGAAAAACTGTTTTTT. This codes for CASSWTGPNEKLFF.

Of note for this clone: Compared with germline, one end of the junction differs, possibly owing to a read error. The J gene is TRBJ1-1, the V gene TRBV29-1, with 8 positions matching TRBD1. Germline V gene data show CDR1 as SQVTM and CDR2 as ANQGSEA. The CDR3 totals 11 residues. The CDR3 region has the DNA TGCAGCATTGACAGGGGCACTGAAGCTTTCTTT. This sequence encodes CSIDRGTEAFF.

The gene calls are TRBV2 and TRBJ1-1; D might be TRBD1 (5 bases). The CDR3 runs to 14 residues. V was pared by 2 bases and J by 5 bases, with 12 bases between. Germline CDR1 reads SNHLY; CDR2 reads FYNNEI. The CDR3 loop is CASSEQAGLTEAFF. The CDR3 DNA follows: TGTGCCAGCAGTGAACAGGCAGGGCTAACTGAAGCTTTCTTT.

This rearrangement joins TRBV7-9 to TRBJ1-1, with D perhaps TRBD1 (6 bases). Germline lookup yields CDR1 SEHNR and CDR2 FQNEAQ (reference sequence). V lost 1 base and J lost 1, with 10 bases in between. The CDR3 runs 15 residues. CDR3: CASSLGGHQNTEAFF. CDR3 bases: TGTGCCAGCAGCTTAGGGGGACATCAGAACACTGAAGCTTTCTTT.

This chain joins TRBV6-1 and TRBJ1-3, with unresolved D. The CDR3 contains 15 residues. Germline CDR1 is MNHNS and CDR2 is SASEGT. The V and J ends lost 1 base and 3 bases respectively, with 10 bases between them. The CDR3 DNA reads TGTGCCAGCAGTGAAGGAGGGTTCATTGGAAACACCATATATTTT. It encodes CASSEGGFIGNTIYF.

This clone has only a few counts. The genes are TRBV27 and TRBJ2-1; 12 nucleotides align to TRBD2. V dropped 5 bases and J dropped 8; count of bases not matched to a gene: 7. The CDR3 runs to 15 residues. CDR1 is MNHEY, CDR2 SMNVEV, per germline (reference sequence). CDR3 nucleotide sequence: TGTGCCAGCAGTCACAGACTAGCGGGAGTGGATGAGCAGTTCTTC. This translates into CASSHRLAGVDEQFF.

As DNA, the CDR3 is TGCGCCAGCAGCCAACAGGTCCCCTACGAGCAGTACTTC. It is translated as CASSQQVPYEQYF. The rearrangement links TRBV5-1 to TRBJ2-7; TRBD1 might be the D (5 bases). The CDR3 is 13 residues long. Trimming took 4 bases from V and 2 from J, leaving 10 bases between them. Per the germline V gene, CDR1 is SGHRS and CDR2 is YFSETQ. Full variable domain (missing parts from reference TRBV5-1 and TRBJ2-7): KAGVTQTPRYLIKTRGQQVTLSCSPISGHRSVSWYQQTPGQGLQFLFEYFSETQRNKGNFPGRFSGRQFSNSRSEMNVSTLELGDSALYLCASSQQVPYEQYFGPGTRLTVT.

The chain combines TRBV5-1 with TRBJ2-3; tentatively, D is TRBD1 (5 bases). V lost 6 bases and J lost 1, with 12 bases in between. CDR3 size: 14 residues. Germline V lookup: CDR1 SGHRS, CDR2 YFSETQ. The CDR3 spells CASTLLGGTDTQYF. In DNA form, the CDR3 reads TGCGCCAGCACCCTCTTAGGGGGCACAGATACGCAGTATTTT.

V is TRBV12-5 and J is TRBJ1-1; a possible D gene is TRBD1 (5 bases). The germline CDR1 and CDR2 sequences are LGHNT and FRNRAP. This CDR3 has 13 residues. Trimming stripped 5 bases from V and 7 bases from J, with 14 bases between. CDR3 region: CASGPRSGVEAFF. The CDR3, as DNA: TGTGCTAGTGGTCCCAGGTCGGGGGTTGAAGCTTTCTTT.

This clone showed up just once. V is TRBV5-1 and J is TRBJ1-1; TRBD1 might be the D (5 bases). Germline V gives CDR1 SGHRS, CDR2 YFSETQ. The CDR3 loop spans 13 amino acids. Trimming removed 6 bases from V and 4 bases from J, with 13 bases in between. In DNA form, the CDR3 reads TGCGCCAGCACCTCCGAAGGGGCCACTGAAGCTTTCTTT. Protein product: CASTSEGATEAFF.

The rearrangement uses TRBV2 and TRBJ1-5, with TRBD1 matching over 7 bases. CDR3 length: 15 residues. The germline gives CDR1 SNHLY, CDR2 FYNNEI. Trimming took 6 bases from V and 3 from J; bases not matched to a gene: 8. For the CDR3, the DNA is TGTGCCAGCAGCCCCGGACAGGTCAACAATCAGCCCCAGCATTTT. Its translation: CASSPGQVNNQPQHF.

This CDR3 is CASRPQRTNTEAFF. Written as DNA, the CDR3 is TGTGCCAGCAGGCCGCAGCGGACGAACACTGAAGCTTTCTTT. The chain links TRBV7-2 to TRBJ1-1, with D unresolved. The germline V gene encodes CDR1 SGHTA and CDR2 FQGNSA. V was shortened by 6 bases and J by 1 base, with 12 bases between the two germline ends. The CDR3 is 14 amino acids.

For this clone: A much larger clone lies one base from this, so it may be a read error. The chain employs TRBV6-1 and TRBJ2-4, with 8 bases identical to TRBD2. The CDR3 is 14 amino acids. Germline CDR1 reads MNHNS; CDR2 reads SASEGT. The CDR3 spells CASSPGSGENSQYF. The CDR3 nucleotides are TGTGCCAGCAGTCCCGGTAGCGGGGAAAACAGTCAGTACTTC.

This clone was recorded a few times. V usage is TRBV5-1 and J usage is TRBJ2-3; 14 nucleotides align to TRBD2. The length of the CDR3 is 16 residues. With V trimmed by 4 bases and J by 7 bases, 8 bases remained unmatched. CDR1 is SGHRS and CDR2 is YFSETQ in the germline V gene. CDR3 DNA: TGCGCCAGCAGCCCCCCGGGACTAGCGGGAGCTAATACGCAGTATTTT. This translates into CASSPPGLAGANTQYF.

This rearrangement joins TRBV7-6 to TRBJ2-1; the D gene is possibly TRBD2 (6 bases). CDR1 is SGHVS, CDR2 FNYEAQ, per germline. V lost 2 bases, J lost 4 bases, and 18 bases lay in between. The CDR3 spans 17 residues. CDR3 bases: TGTGCCAGCAGCTTAATGTTACACTCCAGCGGGTACAATGAGCAGTTCTTC. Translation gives CASSLMLHSSGYNEQFF.

This CDR3 reads CASSIGAGGEPQHF. In DNA form, the CDR3 reads TGTGCCAGTAGTATCGGGGCAGGGGGCGAGCCCCAGCATTTT. J is TRBJ1-5 and V is TRBV19, with 8 bases that match TRBD1. Germline V lookup: CDR1 LNHDA, CDR2 SQIVND (reference sequence). V lost 3 bases, J lost 8 bases, and 6 bases stayed unmatched. The CDR3 runs to 14 residues.

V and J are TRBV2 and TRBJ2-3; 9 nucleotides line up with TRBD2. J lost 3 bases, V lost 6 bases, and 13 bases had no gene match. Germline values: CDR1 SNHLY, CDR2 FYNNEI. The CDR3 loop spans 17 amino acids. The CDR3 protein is CASRAGEWRGGTDTQYF. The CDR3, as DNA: TGTGCCAGCAGGGCAGGGGAGTGGCGGGGGGGAACAGATACGCAGTATTTT.

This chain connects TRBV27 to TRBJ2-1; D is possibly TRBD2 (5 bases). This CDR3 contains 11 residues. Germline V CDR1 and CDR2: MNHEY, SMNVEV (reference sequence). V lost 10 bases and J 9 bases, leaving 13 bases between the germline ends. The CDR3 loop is CATVRAGEQFF. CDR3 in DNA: TGTGCCACCGTCCGGGCGGGTGAGCAGTTCTTC.